Sequencing of this T cell receptor beta chain was carried out in a study of T cells after yellow fever vaccination. TCRdb re-called the 5' RACE reads through MiXCR, storing one row per CDR3 protein. The sample lists about 99,000 distinct CDR3 sequences, roughly 6% occurring once. Germline V gene data show CDR1 as SGHRS and CDR2 as YFSETQ. The CDR3 loop spans 14 amino acids. V was trimmed by 2 bases and J by 5 bases, leaving 14 bases between them. This clonotype was seen at least ten times. This rearrangement joins TRBV5-1 to TRBJ2-7, with D perhaps TRBD2 (6 bases). Here the sequenced sample was CD8+ T cells sorted from PBMCs, taken 10 days after the yellow fever booster vaccination. The TCR comes from a man aged 18 to 29 who received the YFV17D yellow fever vaccine. The DNA for the CDR3 is TGCGCCAGCAGCTTCGGAGGAGGGGCGAACGAGCAGTACTTC. Encoded protein: CASSFGGGANEQYF.